The 9 T cell receptor beta chains in this list originate from one sample, sequenced in a study of cytomegalovirus exposure and HLA in healthy donors (dated by TCRdb to 2016 to 2017). The library came from the immunoSEQ multiplex PCR assay. A mixture of 60 forward primers for TCR Vbeta segments and 13 reverse primers for TCR Jbeta segments was used in the multiplex PCR. TCRdb re-hosts the immuneACCESS table, in-frame sequences only. Its copies lack some clones; in the studies checked, an unresolved V gene accounts for under half of them, and the cause for the rest is not known. Counted in this sample were around 100,000 clones; approximately 80% of them appeared once. The top ten hold over 4% of the sample. Sequencing was performed on PBMCs. The receptors here all came from a female donor in good health and CMV-seropositive.

V gene TRBV10-2 combines with J gene TRBJ2-3; tentative D call: TRBD2 (6 bases). Per the germline V gene, CDR1 is WSHSY and CDR2 is SAAADI. The V end was cut by 0 bases, the J end by 2 bases, with 12 bases between. This CDR3 comprises 16 residues. The CDR3 is CASSESGGVYTDTQYF. As DNA, the CDR3 is TGCGCCAGCAGTGAGTCTGGCGGGGTGTACACAGATACGCAGTATTTT.

In its sample, this clone was seen once. The chain has TRBV7-9 and TRBJ2-1; D uncertain. V dropped 5 bases and J dropped 0 bases, with 17 bases sitting between them. CDR3 length equals 17 residues. CDR1 is SEHNR, CDR2 FQNEAQ, per germline (reference sequence). In DNA form, the CDR3 reads TGTGCCAGCAGCCGACCTCGCGCGGTAAGCTCCTACAATGAGCAGTTCTTC. Translated, it gives CASSRPRAVSSYNEQFF.

For the CDR3, the DNA is TGTGCCAGTAGAAGGGGGGACAGGAAAGCTGAAGCTTTCTTT. It codes for CASRRGDRKAEAFF. This rearrangement joins TRBV19 to TRBJ1-1; 8 bases are shared with TRBD1. The CDR3 is 14 residues long. Germline lookup yields CDR1 LNHDA and CDR2 SQIVND (reference sequence). The ends lost 6 bases at V and 6 bases at J; junction bases unmatched: 9.

This clone showed up just a few times. The chain has TRBV11-2 and TRBJ2-5; 16 positions agree with TRBD2. Germline trimming cut 5 bases from V and 6 bases from J; bases unmatched to any gene: 6. The V gene's germline CDR1 is SGHAT and CDR2 FQNNGV. CDR3 length: 16 residues. For the CDR3, the DNA is TGTGCCAGCAGCCCAGAGGGACTAGCGGGGGGGAAGACCCAGTACTTC. Translation: CASSPEGLAGGKTQYF.

This clone was seen a few times. The chain carries TRBV4-1 and TRBJ1-6; maybe TRBD1 (5 bases). CDR3 length equals 18 residues. CDR1 and CDR2 (germline): MGHRA, YSYEKL. V gave up 1 base and J gave up 4 bases, with 17 bases separating them. The CDR3 bases are TGCGCCAGCAGCCAAGTGGGGGGAACTGTTCATTATAATTCACCCCTCCACTTT. Translating gives CASSQVGGTVHYNSPLHF.

The chain employs TRBV9 and TRBJ2-5; 8 bases align to TRBD2. The J call could be wrong; TRBJ2-7 is a better fit for the DNA end. This CDR3 contains 15 residues. CDR1 is SGDLS, CDR2 YYNGEE, per germline. In nucleotides, the CDR3 is TGTGCCAGCAGCTTAACCGGGAGGGCCGGCGACGAGCAGTACTTC. This encodes CASSLTGRAGDEQYF.

The chain carries TRBV19 and TRBJ1-2; TRBD1 aligns across 8 bases. This CDR3 region has 16 residues. CDR1 is LNHDA and CDR2 is SQIVND in the germline V gene (reference sequence). Trimming at V came to 5 bases and at J to 5 bases, leaving 13 bases not matched to a gene. This chain's CDR3 is CASSVQGASLQYGYTF. CDR3 nucleotides: TGTGCCAGTAGTGTGCAGGGGGCGTCCCTTCAGTATGGCTACACCTTC.

This clone was seen a handful of times. The chain combines TRBV5-4 with TRBJ1-2; 9 nucleotides match TRBD1. The CDR3 has 18 amino acids. V lost 4 bases, J lost 4 bases, and 17 bases stayed unmatched. CDR1 is SGHNT and CDR2 is YYREEE in the germline V gene (reference sequence). CDR3 loop: CASSPVPGQGMDPYGYTF. CDR3 in DNA: TGTGCCAGCAGCCCTGTCCCGGGACAGGGTATGGACCCCTATGGCTACACCTTC.

Remarks on this clone: A read error may account for a junction end that differs from germline. The genes are TRBV7-2 and TRBJ2-7, with 8 bases identical to TRBD1. This CDR3 spans 17 amino acids. CDR1 and CDR2 from the germline V gene are SGHTA and FQGNSA. This CDR3 reads CASSLWQGAKQSYGQYF. CDR3 in DNA: TGTGCCAGCAGCTTGTGGCAGGGGGCCAAACAATCCTACGGGCAGTACTTC.